This record covers a single T cell receptor beta chain. These data come from a study of blood T cell repertoires in COVID-19. Study-level background: Samples taken during acute and convalescent COVID-19 were collected in the United States, Italy and Spain. PBMCs, B-cell-depleted T cells, or T cells provided the cDNA or gDNA that made up the material.

The table came from immunoSEQ multiplex PCR; TCRdb's copy has only in-frame clones and leaves some out. This table has around 180,000 clones, approximately 85% appearing once. Per germline, CDR1 MNHEY and CDR2 SVGAGI. V was pared by 7 bases and J by 11 bases, with 12 bases between. The CDR3 sequence is 11 residues long. Seattle participants joined during active infection and were tracked over time. The sequenced sample was peripheral blood. This rearrangement joins TRBV6-5 to TRBJ1-5; TRBD1 might be the D (5 bases). This clonotype was obtained from a man at least 80 years old with COVID-19, enrolled during active disease. In nucleotides, the CDR3 is TGTGCCAGCACCGAAGGGGTGGCCCAGCATTTT. Translating it yields CASTEGVAQHF.